A single sample is the source of the 2 T cell receptor beta chains below, sequenced in a study of blood T cell repertoires in COVID-19 (dated by TCRdb to the early 2020s). Receptor libraries were prepared by the immunoSEQ multiplex PCR assay. TCRdb obtained this table from immuneACCESS and retained in-frame rearrangements with V and J assigned. These tables miss some clones; where compared with another copy, unresolved V genes account for less than half of the shortfall, and the remainder is unexplained. This sample holds roughly 240,000 clones; about 90% were observed only once. Jointly, the top ten make up around 2.8% of the sample. Sequencing used peripheral blood. These receptors all come from a woman in her thirties who had recovered from COVID-19.

The chain employs TRBV7-9 and TRBJ2-1; 10 bases are a match to TRBD2. CDR3 size: 16 residues. CDR1 is SEHNR and CDR2 is FQNEAQ in the germline V gene (reference sequence). V lost 6 bases to trimming and J lost 5 bases; unmatched junction nucleotides: 10. CDR3 bases: TGTGCCAGCAGTCCTAAGCGGGGGGGCTCGGACAATGAGCAGTTCTTC. Translation gives CASSPKRGGSDNEQFF.

In DNA, the CDR3 is TGTGCCAGCAGCTATAGGCGGGACAGGGATAACACCGGGGAGCTGTTTTTT. Translation gives CASSYRRDRDNTGELFF. This sequence joins TRBV7-9 and TRBJ2-2, with TRBD1 matching 9 bases. CDR3 size: 17 residues. CDR1 is SEHNR and CDR2 is FQNEAQ in the germline V gene (reference sequence). V gave up 4 bases and J gave up 2 bases; unmatched junction bases: 8.